This section outlines one T cell receptor beta chain sequence together with its context. These data originate in a study of response to subunit inactivated influenza vaccine. Using its own MiXCR run on the RT-PCR reads, TCRdb lists one record per CDR3 protein. The sample comprises 500,000 to 750,000 distinct CDR3 sequences, less than 15% of which are singletons, and around 10% rests with the top ten. Sequenced here: PBMCs from blood, sampled about 11 days after vaccination. The clonotype was recovered from a man in his fifties who received an inactivated influenza vaccine.

CDR3 bases: TGTGCCAGCAGTTTGCCCGCAGAGGCTCAAACTTACTACAATGAGCAGTTCTTC. This codes for CASSLPAEAQTYYNEQFF. The chain carries TRBV12-3 or TRBV12-4 and TRBJ2-1; D is undetermined. The CDR3 contains 18 residues. V lost 3 bases to trimming and J lost 3 bases, with 21 bases between them.